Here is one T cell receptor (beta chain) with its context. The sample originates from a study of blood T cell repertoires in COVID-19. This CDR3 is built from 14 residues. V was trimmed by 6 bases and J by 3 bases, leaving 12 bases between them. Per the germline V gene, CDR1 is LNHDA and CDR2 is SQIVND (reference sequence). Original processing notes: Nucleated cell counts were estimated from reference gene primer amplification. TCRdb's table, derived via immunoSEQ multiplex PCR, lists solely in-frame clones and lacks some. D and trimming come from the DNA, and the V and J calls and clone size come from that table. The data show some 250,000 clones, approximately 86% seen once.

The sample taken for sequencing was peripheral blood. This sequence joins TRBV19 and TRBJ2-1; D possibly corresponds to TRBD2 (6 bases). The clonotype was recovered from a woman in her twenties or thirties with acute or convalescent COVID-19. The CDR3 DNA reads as TGTGCCAGTAGAGCGGGTGGGGTCTACAATGAGCAGTTCTTC. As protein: CASRAGGVYNEQFF. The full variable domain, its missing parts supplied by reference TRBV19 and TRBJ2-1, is DGGITQSPKYLFRKEGQNVTLSCEQNLNHDAMYWYRQDPGQGLRLIYYSQIVNDFQKGDIAEGYSVSREKKESFPLTVTSAQKNPTAFYLCASRAGGVYNEQFFGPGTRLTVL.